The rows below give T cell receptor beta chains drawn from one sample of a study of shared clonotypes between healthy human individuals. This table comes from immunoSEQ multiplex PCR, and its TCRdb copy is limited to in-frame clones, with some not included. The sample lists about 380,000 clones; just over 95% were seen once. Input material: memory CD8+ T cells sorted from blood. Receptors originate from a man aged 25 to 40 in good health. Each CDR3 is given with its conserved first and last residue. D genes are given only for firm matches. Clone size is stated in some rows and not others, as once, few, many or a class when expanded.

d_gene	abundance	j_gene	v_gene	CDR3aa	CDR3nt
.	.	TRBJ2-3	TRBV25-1	CASERANTDTQYF	TGTGCCAGCGAGCGGGCCAACACAGATACGCAGTATTTT
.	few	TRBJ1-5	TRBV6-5	CASSRSVNQPQHF	TGTGCCAGCAGTCGGTCGGTCAATCAGCCCCAGCATTTT
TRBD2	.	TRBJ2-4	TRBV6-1	CASSEDGVAGFIAKNIQYF	TGTGCCAGCAGTGAAGATGGGGTAGCGGGATTCATAGCCAAAAACATTCAGTACTTC
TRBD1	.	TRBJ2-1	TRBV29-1	CSVEQGARYNEQFF	TGCAGCGTTGAACAGGGGGCAAGGTACAATGAGCAGTTCTTC
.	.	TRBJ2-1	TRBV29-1	CSVEIGRSIEQFF	TGCAGCGTTGAAATTGGCAGATCAATTGAGCAGTTCTTC
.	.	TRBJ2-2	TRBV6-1	CASHHSNTGELFF	TGTGCCAGCCATCACTCGAACACCGGGGAGCTGTTTTTT
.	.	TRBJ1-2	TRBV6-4	CASIHGEDGRIYGYTF	TGTGCCAGCATTCACGGGGAAGATGGGCGGATTTATGGCTACACCTTC
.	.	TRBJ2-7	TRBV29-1	CSVGGVTSYEQYF	TGCAGCGTTGGAGGTGTTACCTCCTACGAGCAGTACTTC
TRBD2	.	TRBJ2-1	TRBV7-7	CASSLAGSGKNEQFF	TGTGCTAGCAGCTTAGCGGGTAGCGGAAAGAATGAGCAGTTCTTC
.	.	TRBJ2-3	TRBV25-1	CASSALPGTDTQYF	TGTGCCAGCAGTGCGTTACCTGGCACAGATACGCAGTATTTT
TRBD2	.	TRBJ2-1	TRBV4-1	CASSPTSGYNEQFF	TGCGCCAGCAGCCCGACTAGCGGCTACAATGAGCAGTTCTTC
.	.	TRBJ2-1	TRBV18	CASSLVGRYNEQFF	TGTGCCAGCTCACTAGTTGGAAGATACAATGAGCAGTTCTTC
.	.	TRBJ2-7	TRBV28	CASSLSALYEQYF	TGTGCCAGCAGTTTATCCGCTCTCTACGAGCAGTACTTC
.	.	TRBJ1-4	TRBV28	CASSLGPKGEKLFF	TGTGCCAGCAGTCTCGGGCCTAAGGGCGAAAAACTGTTTTTT
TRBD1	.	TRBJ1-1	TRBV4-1	CASSPRGGPGTEAFF	TGCGCCAGCAGCCCCAGGGGGGGGCCTGGCACTGAAGCTTTCTTT
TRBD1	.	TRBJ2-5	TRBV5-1	CASSLAGQGPETQYF	TGCGCCAGCAGCTTGGCGGGACAGGGGCCAGAGACCCAGTACTTC
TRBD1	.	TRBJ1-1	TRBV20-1	CSASGGVEAFF	TGCAGTGCCTCAGGGGGCGTTGAAGCTTTCTTT
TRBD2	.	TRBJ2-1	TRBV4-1	CASSQANRLAGEEEQFF	TGCGCCAGCAGCCAAGCAAATCGACTAGCGGGAGAGGAGGAGCAGTTCTTC
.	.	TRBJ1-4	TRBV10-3	CAISESTTNEKLFF	TGTGCCATCAGTGAGTCGACCACCAATGAAAAACTGTTTTTT
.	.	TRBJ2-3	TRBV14	CASSKAYTDTQYF	TGTGCCAGCAGCAAAGCCTACACAGATACGCAGTATTTT
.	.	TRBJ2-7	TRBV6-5	CASRYSTGEGEQYF	TGTGCCAGCAGATATAGTACAGGGGAGGGCGAGCAGTACTTC
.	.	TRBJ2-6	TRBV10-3	CAIKEEIAGANVLTF	TGTGCCATCAAAGAAGAGATAGCTGGGGCCAACGTCCTGACTTTC
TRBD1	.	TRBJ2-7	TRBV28	CASRPMIGTGKFLSSYEQYF	TGTGCCAGCAGACCGATGATAGGGACAGGGAAGTTTTTGAGCTCCTACGAGCAGTACTTC
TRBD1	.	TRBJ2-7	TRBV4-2	CASSQTLDRSYEQYF	TGTGCCAGCAGCCAAACGCTGGACAGGTCCTACGAGCAGTACTTC
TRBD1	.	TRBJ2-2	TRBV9	CASSVVWTGSTGELFF	TGTGCCAGCAGCGTAGTCTGGACAGGGTCCACCGGGGAGCTGTTTTTT
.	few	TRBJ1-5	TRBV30	CAWSVRGAQPQHF	TGTGCCTGGAGTGTACGGGGGGCACAGCCCCAGCATTTT
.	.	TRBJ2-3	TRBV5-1	CASSSGYTTDTQYF	TGCGCCAGCAGCTCAGGGTACACCACAGATACGCAGTATTTT
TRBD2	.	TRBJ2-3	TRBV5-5	CASSAGLAGPDTQYF	TGTGCCAGCAGCGCGGGACTAGCGGGACCAGATACGCAGTATTTT
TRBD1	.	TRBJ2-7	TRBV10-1	CASSEAGGEQYF	TGCGCCAGCAGTGAGGCAGGGGGCGAGCAGTACTTC
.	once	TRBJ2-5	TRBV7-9	CASSLAGGAAYQETQYF	TGTGCCAGCAGCTTAGCCGGCGGCGCCGCGTACCAAGAGACCCAGTACTTC
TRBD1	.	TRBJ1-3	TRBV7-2	CASSLVRQGALSGNTIYF	TGTGCCAGCAGCTTAGTAAGGCAGGGGGCCCTCTCTGGAAACACCATATATTTT
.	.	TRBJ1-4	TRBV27	CASSQGQGTEKLFF	TGTGCCAGCAGCCAGGGGCAGGGAACTGAAAAACTGTTTTTT
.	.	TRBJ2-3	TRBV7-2	CASSLVRELDTQYF	TGTGCCAGCAGCTTAGTTCGGGAGCTTGATACGCAGTATTTT
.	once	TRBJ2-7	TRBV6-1	CASSDYASASYEQYF	TGTGCCAGCAGTGACTATGCTAGCGCGTCCTACGAGCAGTACTTC
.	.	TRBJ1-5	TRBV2	CASSEGGNSNQPQHF	TGTGCCAGCAGTGAGGGGGGAAACAGCAATCAGCCCCAGCATTTT